This TCR beta chain was documented in a study of regulatory T cells in long-lasting Graves disease. The authors built TCR beta libraries using iRepertoire HTBI primers and Arm-PCR of CDR3 regions. TCRdb recomputed calls from the multiplex PCR reads with MiXCR, one row per CDR3 protein. This table holds roughly 500,000 distinct CDR3 sequences, about 12% found once. There are 13 residues in the CDR3. Germline V lookup: CDR1 SGHAT, CDR2 FQNNGV. Trimming stripped 0 bases from V and 10 bases from J, with 10 bases between. The time point denotes: newly diagnosed GD, antithyroid drugs for less than 3 months. Following extraction of RNA from PBMCs, that RNA was used to make the TCR library. Study-level points and caveats: Preferential use of TRBV28, TRBJ1-2 and TRBJ2-5 was seen in persistent disease. Patients with persistent Graves' had lower TCR diversity than newly diagnosed patients.

A word on this clonotype: The antigen is undetermined.

These sequences were also reported in another study, on T cells in Graves' hyperthyroidism and ophthalmopathy.

The specimen was peripheral blood mononuclear cells (PBMCs), collected at new diagnosis, from a patient treated with antithyroid drugs. The J gene is TRBJ2-1, the V gene TRBV11-2; weak D call: TRBD2 (5 bases). The clonotype comes from a woman aged 30 to 39 with Graves disease. The DNA for the CDR3 is TGTGCCAGCAGCTTAGATAGCGTGCCGGAGCAGTTCTTC. This translates into CASSLDSVPEQFF. Together with reference TRBV11-2 and TRBJ2-1, the CDR3 gives the full variable domain: EAGVAQSPRYKIIEKRQSVAFWCNPISGHATLYWYQQILGQGPKLLIQFQNNGVVDDSQLPKDRFSAERLKGVDSTLKIQPAKLEDSAVYLCASSLDSVPEQFFGPGTRLTVL.